This TCR beta chain was sequenced during a study of T cell responses to AZD1222 COVID-19 vaccine. Study-level findings and limits: Clonal diversity may have been underestimated in mostly white British donors. Sampling that yielded the repertoires occurred only after the peak T cell response. A reported finding is that nearly half of spike-specific TCRs target unmutated variant regions. Of the AZD1222 recipients, only 5 to 7 were seropositive at baseline.

Germline CDR1 is MGHRA and CDR2 is YSYEKL. The CDR3 sequence is 15 residues long. Trimming at V came to 0 bases and at J to 13 bases, leaving 5 bases not matched to a gene. The repertoire was sequenced with immunoSEQ multiplex PCR; TCRdb's copy has only in-frame clones and lacks some. The data show some 110,000 clones, about 90% seen once. As concerns this clone: What it binds is not known.

This chain links TRBV4-1 with TRBJ2-4, with TRBD2 matching 14 bases. The sequence was obtained from an adult in good health. Sample: peripheral blood, taken on day 0 of AZD1222 vaccination. This CDR3 is CASSQEKGLAGEQYF. DNA for the CDR3: TGCGCCAGCAGCCAAGAAAAGGGACTAGCGGGAGAACAGTACTTC.